This T cell receptor beta chain is from a study of OX40 agonist ivuxolimab in advanced cancers. Germline lookup yields CDR1 MDHEN and CDR2 SYDVKM. The CDR3 totals 16 residues. V lost 2 bases and J 0 bases, leaving 11 bases between the germline ends. Produced via immunoSEQ multiplex PCR; TCRdb's table is partial and in-frame only. The repertoire includes roughly 76,000 clones, roughly 90% of them detected once, and 2.3% sits in the top ten. The chain employs TRBV28 and TRBJ1-3, with a possible D match to TRBD1 (5 bases). The source material was CD4+ or CD8+ T cells sorted from blood, sampled in a trial of the OX40 agonist ivuxolimab. This TCR came from an adult with an advanced solid tumor such as melanoma, head and neck, liver or kidney cancer. This CDR3 reads CASSLGAANSGNTIYF. In DNA, the CDR3 is TGTGCCAGCAGTTTAGGGGCGGCCAACTCTGGAAACACCATATATTTT.